Listed below are T cell receptor beta chains from one sample, sequenced in a study of cytomegalovirus exposure and HLA in healthy donors. Sequencing was performed with immunoSEQ multiplex PCR; in TCRdb, only in-frame clones are kept and a portion is missing. This sample has some 67,000 clones, with more than 80% found just once. Sequencing was done on a sample of PBMCs. The receptors stem from a woman under 40 in good health and CMV-seronegative. Both conserved end residues are part of each CDR3. D genes are given only for firm matches. Size values are once, few and many counts, or a class for expanded clones, and some rows have none.

j_gene | abundance | d_gene | v_gene | CDR3aa | CDR3nt
TRBJ1-2 | - | TRBD1 | TRBV4-1 | CASSQSTQGDRRGYTF | TGCGCCAGCAGCCAGTCTACCCAGGGGGACCGACGGGGCTACACCTTC
TRBJ1-1 | - | - | TRBV5-1 | CASSLEGLAFF | TGCGCCAGCAGCTTAGAGGGACTAGCTTTCTTT
TRBJ1-5 | - | - | TRBV30 | CAWSERGGQPQHF | TGTGCCTGGAGTGAACGGGGGGGCCAGCCCCAGCATTTT
TRBJ1-6 | - | TRBD1 | TRBV11-3 | CASSGTGDSSPLHF | TGTGCCAGCTCCGGGACAGGGGATTCTTCACCCCTCCACTTT
TRBJ2-7 | few | TRBD1 | TRBV27 | CASSLSGTGVSEQYF | TGTGCCAGCAGTTTATCGGGAACAGGGGTTAGCGAGCAGTACTTC
TRBJ2-5 | - | TRBD1 | TRBV5-1 | CASGQGVVQETQYF | TGCGCCAGCGGACAGGGGGTCGTTCAAGAGACCCAGTACTTC
TRBJ2-1 | - | - | TRBV9 | CASSVDLRQGRGNEQFF | TGTGCCAGCAGCGTAGATCTCCGGCAGGGGCGAGGGAATGAGCAGTTCTTC
TRBJ2-5 | - | - | TRBV5-1 | CASSLSRPGGPGETQYF | TGCGCCAGCAGCTTAAGCCGCCCCGGGGGGCCCGGAGAGACCCAGTACTTC
TRBJ1-4 | - | TRBD1 | TRBV28 | CASSLGGDSNEKLFF | TGTGCCAGCAGTTTAGGAGGGGACAGTAATGAAAAACTGTTTTTT
TRBJ2-1 | - | - | TRBV18 | CASSPDNINQNNEQFF | TGTGCCAGCTCACCCGACAACATAAATCAGAACAATGAGCAGTTCTTC
TRBJ1-2 | - | TRBD1 | TRBV18 | CASSPPGTGTGYGYTF | TGTGCCAGCTCACCCCCCGGGACAGGGACCGGCTATGGCTACACCTTC
TRBJ2-2 | few | - | TRBV6-5 | CASSYDEGNTGELFF | TGTGCCAGCAGTTACGACGAGGGGAACACCGGGGAGCTGTTTTTT
TRBJ1-2 | - | - | TRBV5-1 | CASSTTKNYGYTF | TGCGCCAGCAGCACAACAAAGAACTATGGCTACACCTTC